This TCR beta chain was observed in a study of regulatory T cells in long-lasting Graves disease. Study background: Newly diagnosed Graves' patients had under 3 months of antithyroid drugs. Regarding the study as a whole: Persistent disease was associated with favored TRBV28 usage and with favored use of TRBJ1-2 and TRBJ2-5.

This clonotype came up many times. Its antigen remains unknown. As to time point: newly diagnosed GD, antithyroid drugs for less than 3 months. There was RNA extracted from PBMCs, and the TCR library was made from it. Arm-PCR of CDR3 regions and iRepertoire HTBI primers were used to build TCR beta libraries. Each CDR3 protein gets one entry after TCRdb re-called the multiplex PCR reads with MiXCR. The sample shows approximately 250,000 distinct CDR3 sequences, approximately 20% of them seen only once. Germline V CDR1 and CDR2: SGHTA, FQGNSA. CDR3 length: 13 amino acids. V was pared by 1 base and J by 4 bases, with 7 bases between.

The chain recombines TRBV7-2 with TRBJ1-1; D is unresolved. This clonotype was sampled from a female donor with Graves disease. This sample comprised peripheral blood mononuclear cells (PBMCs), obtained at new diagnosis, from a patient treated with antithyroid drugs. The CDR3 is CASSLEVFTEAFF. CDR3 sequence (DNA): TGTGCCAGCAGCTTAGAGGTTTTCACTGAAGCTTTCTTT. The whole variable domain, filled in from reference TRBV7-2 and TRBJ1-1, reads GAGVSQSPSNKVTEKGKDVELRCDPISGHTALYWYRQSLGQGLEFLIYFQGNSAPDKSGLPSDRFSAERTGGSVSTLTIQRTQQEDSAVYLCASSLEVFTEAFFGQGTRLTVV.